This T cell receptor (beta chain) stems from a study of blood T cell repertoires in COVID-19. As for the study in general: Sites in the United States, Italy and Spain provided acute and convalescent COVID-19 samples.

Sequenced by immunoSEQ multiplex PCR; TCRdb stores in-frame clones only, minus some. Among roughly 250,000 clones listed, 70% to 90% were seen once. The CDR3 contains 14 residues. CDR1 is SGHRS and CDR2 is YFSETQ in the germline V gene. Trimming at V came to 4 bases and at J to 1 base, leaving 3 bases not matched to a gene. Self-reported history from a screening survey and questionnaire set each donor's cohort. This clone was seen only once. The sample contains more than one DNA sequence encoding this CDR3. V and J are TRBV5-1 and TRBJ1-1; 8 bases align to TRBD1. The specimen sequenced was PBMCs or T cells enriched from blood (not recorded which). The clonotype originates from a middle-aged woman with acute COVID-19. As DNA, the CDR3 is TGCGCCAGCAGCCGAGGACAGGGGAACACTGAAGCTTTCTTT. Translating it yields CASSRGQGNTEAFF.